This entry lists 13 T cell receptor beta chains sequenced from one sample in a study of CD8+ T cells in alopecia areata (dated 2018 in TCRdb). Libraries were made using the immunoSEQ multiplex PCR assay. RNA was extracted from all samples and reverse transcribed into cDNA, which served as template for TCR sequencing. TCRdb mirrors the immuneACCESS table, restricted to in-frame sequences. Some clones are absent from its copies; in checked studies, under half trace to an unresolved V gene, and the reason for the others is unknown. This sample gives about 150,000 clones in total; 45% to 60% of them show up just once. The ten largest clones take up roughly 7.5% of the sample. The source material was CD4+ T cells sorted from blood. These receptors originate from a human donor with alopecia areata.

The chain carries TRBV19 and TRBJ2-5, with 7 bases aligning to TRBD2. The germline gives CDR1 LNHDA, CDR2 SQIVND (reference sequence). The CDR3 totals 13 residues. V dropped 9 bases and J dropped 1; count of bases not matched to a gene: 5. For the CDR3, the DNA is TGTGCCAGCTCGACTAGCTCCCAAGAGACCCAGTACTTC. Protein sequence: CASSTSSQETQYF.

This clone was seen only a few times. The CDR3 spells CASSRAQGFEGYTF. CDR3 sequence (DNA): TGTGCCAGTAGTAGGGCACAGGGCTTCGAGGGCTACACCTTC. This rearrangement joins TRBV19 to TRBJ1-2, with D possibly matching TRBD1 (6 bases). Germline V CDR1 and CDR2: LNHDA, SQIVND (reference sequence). V lost 4 bases and J 8 bases, leaving 17 bases between the germline ends. The CDR3 has 14 amino acids.

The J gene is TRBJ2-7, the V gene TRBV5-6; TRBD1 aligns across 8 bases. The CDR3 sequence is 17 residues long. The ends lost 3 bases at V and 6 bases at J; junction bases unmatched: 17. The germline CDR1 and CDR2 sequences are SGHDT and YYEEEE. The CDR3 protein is CASSSPPWGTGKAEQYF. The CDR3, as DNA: TGTGCCAGCAGCTCCCCTCCCTGGGGGACAGGCAAGGCCGAGCAGTACTTC.

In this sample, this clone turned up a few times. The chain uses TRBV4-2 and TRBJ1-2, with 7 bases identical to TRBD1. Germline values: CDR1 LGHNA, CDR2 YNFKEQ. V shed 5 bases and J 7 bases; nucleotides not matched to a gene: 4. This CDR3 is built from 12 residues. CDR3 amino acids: CASSSDRAGYTF. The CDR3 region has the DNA TGTGCCAGCAGCTCCGACAGGGCTGGCTACACCTTC.

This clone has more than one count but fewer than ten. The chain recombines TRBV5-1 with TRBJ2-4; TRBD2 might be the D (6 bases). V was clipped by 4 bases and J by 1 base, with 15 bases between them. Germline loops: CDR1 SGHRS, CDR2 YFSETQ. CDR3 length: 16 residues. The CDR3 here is CASSEEGVGAKNIQYF. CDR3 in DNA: TGCGCCAGCAGCGAGGAGGGAGTCGGGGCCAAAAACATTCAGTACTTC.

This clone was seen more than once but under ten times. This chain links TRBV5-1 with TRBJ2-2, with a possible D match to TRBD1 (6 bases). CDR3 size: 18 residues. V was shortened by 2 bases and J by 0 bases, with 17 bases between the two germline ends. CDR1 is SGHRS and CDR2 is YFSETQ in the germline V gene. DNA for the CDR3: TGCGCCAGCAGCTTCGGGACACTCATCAGTGCGAACACCGGGGAGCTGTTTTTT. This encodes CASSFGTLISANTGELFF.

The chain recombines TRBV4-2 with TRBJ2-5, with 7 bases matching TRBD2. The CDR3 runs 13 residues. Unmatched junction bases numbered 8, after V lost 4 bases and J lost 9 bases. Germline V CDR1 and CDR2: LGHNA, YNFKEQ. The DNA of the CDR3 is TGTGCCAGCAGCCTTACTAGCGACCAGGCCCAGTACTTC. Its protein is CASSLTSDQAQYF.

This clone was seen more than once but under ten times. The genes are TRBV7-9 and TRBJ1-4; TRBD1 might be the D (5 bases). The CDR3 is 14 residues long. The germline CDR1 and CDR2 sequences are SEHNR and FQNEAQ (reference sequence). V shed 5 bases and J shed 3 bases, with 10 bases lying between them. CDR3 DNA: TGTGCCAGCAGCCCCGGGACCTCTAATGAAAAACTGTTTTTT. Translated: CASSPGTSNEKLFF.

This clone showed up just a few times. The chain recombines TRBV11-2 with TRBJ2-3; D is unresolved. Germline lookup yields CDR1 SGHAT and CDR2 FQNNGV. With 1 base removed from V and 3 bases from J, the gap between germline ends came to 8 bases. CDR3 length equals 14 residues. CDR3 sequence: CASSLAGVTDTQYF. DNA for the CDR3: TGTGCCAGCAGCTTAGCAGGAGTAACAGATACGCAGTATTTT. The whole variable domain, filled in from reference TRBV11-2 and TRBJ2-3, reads EAGVAQSPRYKIIEKRQSVAFWCNPISGHATLYWYQQILGQGPKLLIQFQNNGVVDDSQLPKDRFSAERLKGVDSTLKIQPAKLEDSAVYLCASSLAGVTDTQYFGPGTRLTVL.

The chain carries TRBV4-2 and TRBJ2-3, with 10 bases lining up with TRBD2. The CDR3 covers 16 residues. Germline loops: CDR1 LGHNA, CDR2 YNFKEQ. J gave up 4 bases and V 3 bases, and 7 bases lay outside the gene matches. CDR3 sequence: CASSQGSSGSPDTQYF. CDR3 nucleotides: TGTGCCAGCAGCCAGGGGTCTAGCGGGAGTCCAGATACGCAGTATTTT.

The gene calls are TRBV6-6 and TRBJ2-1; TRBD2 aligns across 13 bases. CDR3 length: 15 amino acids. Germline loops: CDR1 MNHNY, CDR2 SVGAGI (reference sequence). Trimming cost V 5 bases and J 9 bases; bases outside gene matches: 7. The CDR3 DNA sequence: TGTGCCAGCAGTCCCGGGACTAGCGGGATCGGTGAGCAGTTCTTC. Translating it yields CASSPGTSGIGEQFF.

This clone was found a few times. The DNA of the CDR3 is TGTGCCAGTAGTCTGCAGGGAGTAAACACCGGGGAGCTGTTTTTT. Encoded protein: CASSLQGVNTGELFF. The V and J genes are TRBV19 and TRBJ2-2, with D perhaps being TRBD1 or TRBD2 (5 bases each). This CDR3 spans 15 amino acids. Germline CDR1 reads LNHDA; CDR2 reads SQIVND (reference sequence). V dropped 5 bases and J dropped 2 bases, with 12 bases sitting between them.

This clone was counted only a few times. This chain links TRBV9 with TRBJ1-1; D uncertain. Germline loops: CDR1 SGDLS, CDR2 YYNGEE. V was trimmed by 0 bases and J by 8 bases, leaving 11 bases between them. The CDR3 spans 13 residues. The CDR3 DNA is TGTGCCAGCAGCGTAGTGGGAGCCCTGGAAGCTTTCTTT. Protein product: CASSVVGALEAFF.